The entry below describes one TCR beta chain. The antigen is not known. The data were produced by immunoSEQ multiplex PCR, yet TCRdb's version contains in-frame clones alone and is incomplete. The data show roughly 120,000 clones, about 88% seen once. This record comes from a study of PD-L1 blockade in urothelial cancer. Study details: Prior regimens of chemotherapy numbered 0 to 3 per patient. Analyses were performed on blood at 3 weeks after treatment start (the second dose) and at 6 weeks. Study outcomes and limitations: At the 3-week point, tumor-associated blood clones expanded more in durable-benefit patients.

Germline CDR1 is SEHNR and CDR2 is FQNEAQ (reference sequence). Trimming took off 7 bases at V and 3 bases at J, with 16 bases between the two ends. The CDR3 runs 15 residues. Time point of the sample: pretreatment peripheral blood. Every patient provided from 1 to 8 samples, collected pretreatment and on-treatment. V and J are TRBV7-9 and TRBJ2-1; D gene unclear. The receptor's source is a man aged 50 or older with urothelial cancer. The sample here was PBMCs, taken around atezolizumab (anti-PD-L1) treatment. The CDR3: CASTPGSAFYNEQFF. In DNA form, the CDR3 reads TGTGCCAGCACCCCCGGTTCCGCCTTCTACAATGAGCAGTTCTTC.